This T cell receptor (beta chain) stems from a study of cytomegalovirus exposure and HLA in healthy donors (TCRdb year 2017). Regarding the research as a whole: According to an earlier analysis of 587 of the donors, some 170 million T cells yielded 100 million or so unique TCR beta sequences and about 300 Gb of sequence data. Using immunosequencing, the study profiled T cell repertoires from 666 subjects and related those repertoires to cytomegalovirus serostatus. Of the roughly 400 genotyped donors, over 70% fell in the genetic ancestry cluster associated with self-reported Caucasian donors. Among around 400 genotyped donors of the cohort, an average of approximately 250,000 unique TCR beta nucleotide sequences were sequenced per donor, roughly a sixth of them non-productive. High-throughput TCR immunosequencing, statistical association of individual TCRs with disease status, and machine learning were combined to predict cytomegalovirus infection status. Four to six DR-DQ haplotypes were handled as single units for association and clustering, since linkage in the cohort was strong. An earlier analysis of 450 to 750 of the donors used high-throughput TCR beta sequencing to judge whether each TCR beta V gene segment behaved as functional or pseudogenic. A later genetic analysis used genome-wide SNP genotypes for about 60% of the roughly 700 donors, treating that subset as a discovery cohort. The study aimed to test whether signatures of past pathogen exposure could be identified by cataloging public T cell receptors. Both class I and class II loci were covered by HLA typing, at four-digit resolution. Every repertoire in the discovery cohort had been generated on one and the same sequencing platform. The number of donors typed differed by locus, with about 629-640 for A, B, C, DRB1 and DQB1, around 520 for DQA1, approximately 570 for DPA1, and some 450 for DPB1. A separate validation cohort of about 110 different subjects was used in addition to the approximately 640-subject first cohort. Alongside the repertoire data, information on donor age, sex, ethnicity and CMV serostatus was compiled. In the later analysis, no new phenotypic data were used to find candidate immune exposures; instead, reliance was placed on TCR beta sequences and their occurrence across donors. About 280 gigabases of sequencing data and around 85 million unique TCR sequences made up an early release that covered approximately 700 HLA-typed donors. In a later analysis, previously published TCR beta repertoires from roughly 710 donors were re-analyzed and high-resolution HLA genotyping was added so that TCR occurrence patterns could be studied.

General study outcomes and caveats: The classifier was reported to diagnose cytomegalovirus status with high specificity and sensitivity in both the original and validation cohorts. In vitro tests confirmed that a few of the cytomegalovirus-associated TCR beta chains recognize cytomegalovirus antigens. A later genetic analysis reported fewer N-insertions in productive TCRs among donors in an Asian-associated ancestry cluster than the roughly 700-donor mean. In a later analysis, HLA-associated TCR beta chains were found to be more clonally expanded and to have lower generation probabilities than equally common non-associated chains. Because HLA typing was missing for some donors at each locus, association tests included only the typed subset. A further reported finding was that TCR beta sequences accurately predicted the HLA-A and HLA-B alleles for most subjects in the first cohort. The study listed around 160 TCR beta chains as associated with cytomegalovirus. When HLA alleles, especially DR and DQ, strongly co-occurred, attributing TCR associations to individual alleles was difficult. For the cohort, immune exposure information was limited to CMV serostatus. The presence/absence analyses assumed that sequencing depth was roughly uniform across donors, and that assumption may not be true. Most TCR sequences were observed very rarely across donors, whereas some public TCRs were present in many individuals. According to a later analysis, TCR association rates differed among HLA loci, with DRB1 alleles showing the most associated TCRs and HLA-C alleles showing the fewest. In a later analysis, over 15,000 TCR beta sequences were associated with specific HLA alleles at a false discovery rate of 0.05. In this cohort, only TCR beta chains were sequenced, and detectable features were limited by the absence of alpha or paired-chain data. An earlier analysis of some 560 of the donors showed that most TCR beta V segments appeared in productive rearrangements either about 87% or about 30% of the time, which broadly matched IMGT annotations. The authors suggested that the approach could potentially be extended to other disease states and immunological phenotypes. A cluster of highly shared sequence variants was judged likely to represent a technical artifact of the sequencing pipeline. The earlier analysis of 587 of the donors excluded fewer than 20 rarely observed V segments, including chromosome 9 orphons, because counts were too low. According to a later analysis, most CMV-associated TCR beta chains appeared to be HLA-restricted, and the HLA associations seemed to be driven largely by CMV exposure. Several of the top co-occurrence clusters appeared to be linked to parvovirus B19, influenza, CMV and Epstein-Barr virus, according to a later analysis. V-gene and J-gene trimming of TCR beta chains was associated with a missense DCLRE1C variant in a later genetic analysis, and the association was replicated in an independent cohort. Correlated functional status among segregating V segments might reflect linkage disequilibrium, but an unknown experimental factor could not be ruled out.

In total, more than 500 healthy bone marrow donors made up the cohort. At the time of sampling, all cohort members were nominally healthy, though unrecorded immune exposures were likely present. The donor tested CMV seropositive and was one of the 289 seropositive cohort members. Each donor provided a peripheral blood sample, and peripheral blood mononuclear cells were used for TCR beta sequencing. The Qiagen DNeasy Blood Extraction Kit was used to extract genomic DNA from the blood cell samples. This clone was picked up one time. The target of this receptor is not known. Nothing much larger sits one base from this clone, and base qualities are not available. The library relied on the immunoSEQ multiplex PCR assay. The multiplex PCR relied on a mix of 60 forward primers for TCR Vbeta segments and 13 reverse primers for TCR Jbeta segments. Amplification of the CDR3 region of rearranged TCR beta genes was performed with a multiplex PCR assay on genomic DNA. The Illumina HiSeq System was used to sequence the amplified TCR beta libraries as 87-base-pair reads. In the original analysis: Across the 500 to 700 repertoires, a later analysis counted approximately 83 million unique TCR beta chains, 9.5 million to 12 million of which were shared by at least two donors. Raw reads were error-corrected and collapsed into unique sequences by a nearest-neighbor algorithm in which closely related sequences were merged to remove PCR and sequencing errors. Alignment of CDR3 sequences to IMGT reference sequences was used to assign V, D and J gene segments. For a sequence to be retained, a match of at least six nucleotides to both a V gene segment and a J gene segment was required. Rearrangements were called productive when the CDR3 lacked stop codons and stayed in frame with V and J; all others were non-productive. Following IMGT convention, CDR3 was defined as the stretch from the second conserved V-encoded cysteine up to the conserved J-encoded phenylalanine. The earlier analysis of a few hundred of the donors excluded sequences that lacked an unambiguous match to a single V gene segment. In an earlier analysis of some 590 of the donors, V segments were called functional above 56.7% productive rearrangements and were called segregating when the between-donor standard deviation exceeded 5%. A statistical classification framework was built to diagnose cytomegalovirus status from the catalog of TCR beta chain sequences. In a later analysis, TCR nucleotide sequences were compared against IMGT/GENE-DB human TR gene sequences so that V and J genes could be assigned. A later analysis assigned CDR3 sequences and most-parsimonious VDJ recombination scenarios with the TCRdist pipeline. In a later analysis, each TCR beta chain was defined by its CDR3 amino acid sequence together with its V-gene family, and reads without a unique V-gene family were excluded. In a later analysis, 500 to 650 highly shared, low-generation-probability nucleotide sequences were removed to address suspected cross-contamination and a sequencing artifact. In a later analysis, a clonal expansion index was calculated for each public chain from normalized within-repertoire ranks of inferred template counts. A later analysis computed generation probabilities with a VDJ recombination model fitted to out-of-frame rearrangements, and checked the results against IGoR. In a later analysis, TCR-TCR, TCR-HLA and TCR-CMV co-occurrence was scored with hypergeometric tests, and a repertoire-size bias correction was applied to TCR pairs. In a later analysis, false discovery rates were estimated by permuting HLA or CMV assignments 20 times. In a later analysis, co-occurring TCRs were grouped with DBSCAN, and TCRdist sequence similarity was added when clustering was performed within HLA-allele-positive subsets. For co-occurrence clustering, repertoires with fewer than 30,000 or more than 120,000 public chains were excluded, along with several repertoires with anomalous nucleotide sharing. TCRdb stores this immuneACCESS table with in-frame sequences only. Part of the clones is absent; in the studies checked, under half of the shortfall reflects unresolved V genes, and no reason is known for the rest. The V and J calls and clone size are taken from that table; D and trimming were inferred from the DNA. The sample has under 150,000 clones on record, over 65% of them singletons. The ten largest clones capture around 3% of the sample.

The sample was PBMCs. This clonotype was sampled from a man aged 35 to 55 in good health and CMV-seropositive.

The CDR3 reads as follows: CAWSRGGYNQPQHF. The DNA is as follows: TGTGCCTGGAGTCGAGGAGGTTACAATCAGCCCCAGCATTTT. The chain joins TRBV30 to TRBJ1-5; no D gene call is confident. Trimming costs V 2 bases and J 3 bases, and their ends lie 11 bases apart. From cysteine to phenylalanine, the CDR3 is 14 amino acids long. Of all the DNA, just the CDR3 is kept, 42 bases in frame from base 1. From a lookup of the germline V gene (reference sequence), CDR1 and CDR2 are GTSNPN and SVGIG.